This is a list of T cell receptor beta chains from one sample in a study of early T cells in non-severe SARS-CoV-2 infection. TCRdb re-called the 5' RACE reads through MiXCR, storing one row per CDR3 protein. This table has tens of thousands of distinct CDR3 sequences, less than 6.5% appearing once. The sample comprised whole blood. All receptors come from an adult who was a healthcare worker with PCR-confirmed SARS-CoV-2 infection or an uninfected control (not recorded which). Both conserved end residues are trimmed from each CDR3.

J gene	V gene	CDR3 protein
TRBJ2-1	TRBV7-9	ASSLFLLTSGYLNEQF
TRBJ2-1	TRBV5-1	ASSLEVMGFSSYNEQF
TRBJ2-1	TRBV7-2	ASSSRTFPNEQF
TRBJ2-3	TRBV7-6	ASSALGDTQY
TRBJ1-1	TRBV19	ASSPRGGSHTEAF
TRBJ2-3	TRBV4-1	ASSQGDRLAGVGTDTQY
TRBJ2-7	TRBV2	ASSSRVEQY
TRBJ2-5	TRBV5-1	ASSLGYGGGETQY
TRBJ1-1	TRBV4-1	ASSQDRGVTEAF
TRBJ2-7	TRBV7-2	ASSLVSGLNEQY
TRBJ2-1	TRBV29-1	SGDYNEQF
TRBJ1-1	TRBV29-1	SVRARVSWSSTEAF
TRBJ1-1	TRBV5-5	ASSPPGRQTNTEAF
TRBJ2-5	TRBV7-7	AAGGQETQY
TRBJ2-5	TRBV6-1	ASSEGETQY
TRBJ1-4	TRBV7-8	ASTSGGEKLF
TRBJ2-3	TRBV24-1	ATSDLLTPGLPTDTQY
TRBJ2-3	TRBV20-1	SARDHRGQADTQY
TRBJ2-1	TRBV7-6	ASSLNPGDHNEQF
TRBJ2-7	TRBV5-1	ASSWDLNYEQY
TRBJ1-6	TRBV6-1	ASSEATGGTPLH
TRBJ1-5	TRBV12-3/TRBV12-4	ASRLSGGIQH
TRBJ2-2	TRBV6-5	ASSTTGTITSELF
TRBJ1-1	TRBV29-1	SVPRTGANTEAF
TRBJ1-1	TRBV4-2	ASSQDPGVRTEAF
TRBJ2-1	TRBV19	ASSKEVYNEQF
TRBJ2-3	TRBV3-1	ASSQERRRGPDTQY
TRBJ1-4	TRBV12-3/TRBV12-4	ASSKRGPVEKLF
TRBJ2-1	TRBV14	ASSRSTRGWQF
TRBJ2-1	TRBV7-2	ASSPGTSYNEQF
TRBJ2-1	TRBV10-2	ASSESTSGYYNEQF
TRBJ2-5	TRBV12-3/TRBV12-4	ASIGGSAQY
TRBJ2-7	TRBV5-1	ASSLARGYEQY
TRBJ2-1	TRBV11-3	ASSPAGGGTYNEQF
TRBJ1-6	TRBV6-6	ASSDREFNSPLH
TRBJ1-3	TRBV5-6	ASSTTGNTIY
TRBJ2-7	TRBV28	ASRRDSYEQY
TRBJ1-1	TRBV12-5	ASGLVMQAEAF
TRBJ1-2	TRBV12-3/TRBV12-4	ASSYGVMGYGYT
TRBJ2-7	TRBV6-6	ASSYITGRYEQY
TRBJ2-2	TRBV6-6	ASSYGTGVTGELF